This T cell receptor (beta chain) was recorded in a study of T cell repertoires in cytomegalovirus infection. About the research overall: Based on public TCR beta signatures, there were indications of CMV infection and of a matching HLA type. Study results and caveats: Summed public TCR beta family frequency identified CMV carriers bearing the relevant HLA.

On this clonotype: Its antigen remains unknown.

Germline V gene lookup returns CDR1 MNHEY and CDR2 SVGEGT. This CDR3 is built from 13 residues. The trim removed 4 bases at V and 10 bases at J, leaving 4 bases unmatched. TCRdb independently ran MiXCR on the reads; one entry per CDR3 protein. The sample shows fewer than 950,000 distinct CDR3 sequences, approximately 32% of them seen only once. The starting material was cultured CD8+ T cells from PBMCs, obtained from culture after CMV antigen stimulation. This receptor was obtained from a human donor in good health (CMV status not recorded). Some clones in this sample may be carry-over from other donors' samples. V usage is TRBV6-2 or TRBV6-3 and J usage is TRBJ1-4, with 9 bases aligning to TRBD1. The CDR3 is CASSWTGDGKLFF. CDR3 coding DNA: TGTGCCAGCAGTTGGACAGGGGACGGAAAACTGTTTTTT.